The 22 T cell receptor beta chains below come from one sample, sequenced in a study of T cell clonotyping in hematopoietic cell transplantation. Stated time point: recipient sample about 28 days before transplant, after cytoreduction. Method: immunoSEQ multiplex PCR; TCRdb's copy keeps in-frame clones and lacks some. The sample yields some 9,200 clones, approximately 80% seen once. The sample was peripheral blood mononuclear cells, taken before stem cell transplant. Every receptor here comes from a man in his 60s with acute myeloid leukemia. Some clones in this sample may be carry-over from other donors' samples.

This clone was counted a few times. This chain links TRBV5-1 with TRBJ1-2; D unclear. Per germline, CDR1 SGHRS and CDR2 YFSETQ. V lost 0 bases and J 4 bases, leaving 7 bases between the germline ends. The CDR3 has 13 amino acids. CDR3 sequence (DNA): TGCGCCAGCAGCTTGGGGGCTGGCTATGGCTACACCTTC. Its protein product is CASSLGAGYGYTF.

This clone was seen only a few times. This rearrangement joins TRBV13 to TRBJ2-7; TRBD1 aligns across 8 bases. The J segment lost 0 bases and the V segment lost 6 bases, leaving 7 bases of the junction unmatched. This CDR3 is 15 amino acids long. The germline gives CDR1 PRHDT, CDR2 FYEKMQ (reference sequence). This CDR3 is CASRATGTGSYEQYF. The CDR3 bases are TGTGCCAGCAGGGCCACCGGGACAGGCTCCTACGAGCAGTACTTC.

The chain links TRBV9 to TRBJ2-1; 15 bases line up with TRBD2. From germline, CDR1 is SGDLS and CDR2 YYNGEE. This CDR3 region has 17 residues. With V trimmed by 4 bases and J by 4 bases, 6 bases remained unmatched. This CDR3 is CASSPGLAGGPYNEQFF. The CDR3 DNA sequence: TGTGCCAGCAGCCCCGGACTAGCGGGAGGGCCATACAATGAGCAGTTCTTC.

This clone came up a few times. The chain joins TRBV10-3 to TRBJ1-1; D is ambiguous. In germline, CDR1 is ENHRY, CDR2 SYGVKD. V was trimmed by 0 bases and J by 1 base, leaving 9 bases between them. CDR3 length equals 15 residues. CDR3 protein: CAISESIVENTEAFF. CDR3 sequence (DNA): TGTGCCATCAGTGAGTCGATCGTGGAGAACACTGAAGCTTTCTTT.

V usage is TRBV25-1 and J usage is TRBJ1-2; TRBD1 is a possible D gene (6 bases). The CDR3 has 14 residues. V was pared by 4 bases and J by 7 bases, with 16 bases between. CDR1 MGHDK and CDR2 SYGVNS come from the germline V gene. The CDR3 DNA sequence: TGTGCCAGCAGTGCACTCGGACAGCAGGGTGGCTACACCTTC. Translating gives CASSALGQQGGYTF.

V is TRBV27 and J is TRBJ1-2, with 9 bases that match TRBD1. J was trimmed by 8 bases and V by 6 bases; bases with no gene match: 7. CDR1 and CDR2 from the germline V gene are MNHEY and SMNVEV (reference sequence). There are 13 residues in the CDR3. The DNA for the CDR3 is TGTGCCAGCAGCCAACAGGGGGCGAAGGGCTACACCTTC. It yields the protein CASSQQGAKGYTF.

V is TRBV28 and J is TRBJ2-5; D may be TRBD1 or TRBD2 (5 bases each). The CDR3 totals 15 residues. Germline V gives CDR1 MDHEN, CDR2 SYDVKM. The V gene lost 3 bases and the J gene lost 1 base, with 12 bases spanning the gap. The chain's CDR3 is CASSLIAGAQETQYF. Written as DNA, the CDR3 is TGTGCCAGCAGTTTGATCGCCGGGGCCCAAGAGACCCAGTACTTC.

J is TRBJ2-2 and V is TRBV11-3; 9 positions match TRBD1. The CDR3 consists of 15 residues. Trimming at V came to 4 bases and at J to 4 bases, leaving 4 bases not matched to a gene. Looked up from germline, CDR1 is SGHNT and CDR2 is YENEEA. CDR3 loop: CASSSDRGTTGELFF. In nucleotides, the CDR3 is TGTGCCAGCAGCTCAGACAGGGGGACCACCGGGGAGCTGTTTTTT.

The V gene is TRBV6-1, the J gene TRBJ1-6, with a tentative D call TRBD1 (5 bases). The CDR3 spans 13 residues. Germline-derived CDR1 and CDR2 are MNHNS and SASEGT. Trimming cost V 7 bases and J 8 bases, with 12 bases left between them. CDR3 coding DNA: TGTGCCAGCACAGGGCAAAAGGATTCACCCCTCCACTTT. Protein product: CASTGQKDSPLHF.

The CDR3 DNA is TGTGCCAGTAGTTTGGGACAGGGGAATCAGCCCCAGCATTTT. Amino acids: CASSLGQGNQPQHF. This chain uses TRBV30 with TRBJ1-5; TRBD1 aligns across 10 bases. The CDR3 is 14 residues long. Germline CDR1 is GTSNPN and CDR2 is SVGIG (reference sequence). V trimming: 8 bases; J trimming: 4 bases; junction bases outside the gene matches: 8.

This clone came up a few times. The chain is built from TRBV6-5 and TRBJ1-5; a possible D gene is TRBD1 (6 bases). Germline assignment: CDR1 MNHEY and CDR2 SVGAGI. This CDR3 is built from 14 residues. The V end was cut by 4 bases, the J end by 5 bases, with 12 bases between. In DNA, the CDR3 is TGTGCCAGCAGTTTGGACAGTACCCATCAGCCCCAGCATTTT. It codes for CASSLDSTHQPQHF.

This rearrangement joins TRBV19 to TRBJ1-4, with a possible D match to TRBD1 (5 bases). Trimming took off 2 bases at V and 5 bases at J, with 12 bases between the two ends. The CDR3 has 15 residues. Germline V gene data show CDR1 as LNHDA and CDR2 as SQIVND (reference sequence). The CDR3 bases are TGTGCCAGTAGTATAACCGGGACGGAAAATGAAAAACTGTTTTTT. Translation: CASSITGTENEKLFF.

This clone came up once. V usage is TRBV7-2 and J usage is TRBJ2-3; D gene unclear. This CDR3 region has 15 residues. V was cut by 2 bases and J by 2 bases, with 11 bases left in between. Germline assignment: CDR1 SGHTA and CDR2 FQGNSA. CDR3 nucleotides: TGTGCCAGCAGCTTACGTCTAGGATCCACAGATACGCAGTATTTT. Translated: CASSLRLGSTDTQYF.

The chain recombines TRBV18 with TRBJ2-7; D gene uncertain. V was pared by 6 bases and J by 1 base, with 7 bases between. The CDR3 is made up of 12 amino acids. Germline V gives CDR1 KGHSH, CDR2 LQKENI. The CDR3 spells CASSSDSYEQYF. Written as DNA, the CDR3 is TGTGCCAGCTCGTCAGATTCCTACGAGCAGTACTTC.

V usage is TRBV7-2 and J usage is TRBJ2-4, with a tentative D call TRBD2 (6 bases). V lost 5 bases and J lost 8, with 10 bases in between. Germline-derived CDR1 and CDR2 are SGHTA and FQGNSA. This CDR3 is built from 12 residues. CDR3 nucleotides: TGTGCCAGCAGCCCGAGGAGGGACATTCAGTACTTC. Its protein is CASSPRRDIQYF.

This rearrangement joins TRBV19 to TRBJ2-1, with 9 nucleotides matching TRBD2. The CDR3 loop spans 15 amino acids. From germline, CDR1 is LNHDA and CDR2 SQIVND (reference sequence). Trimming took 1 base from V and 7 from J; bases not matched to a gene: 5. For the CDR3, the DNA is TGTGCCAGTAGTATAGTCGGGACTAGCAGGAATGAGCAGTTCTTC. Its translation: CASSIVGTSRNEQFF.

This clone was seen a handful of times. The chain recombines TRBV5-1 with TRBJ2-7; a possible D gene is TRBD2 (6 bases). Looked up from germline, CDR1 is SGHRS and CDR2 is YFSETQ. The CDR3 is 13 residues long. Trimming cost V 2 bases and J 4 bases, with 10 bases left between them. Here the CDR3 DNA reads TGCGCCAGCAGCTTAGGGACTCCTTACGAGCAGTACTTC. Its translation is CASSLGTPYEQYF.

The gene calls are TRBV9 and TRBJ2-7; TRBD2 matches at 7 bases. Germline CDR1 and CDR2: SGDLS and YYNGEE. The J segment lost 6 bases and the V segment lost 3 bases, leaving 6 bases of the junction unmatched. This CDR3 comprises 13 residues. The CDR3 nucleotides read TGTGCCAGCAGCGAGGGGAGGGTGAGCGAGCAGTACTTC. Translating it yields CASSEGRVSEQYF.

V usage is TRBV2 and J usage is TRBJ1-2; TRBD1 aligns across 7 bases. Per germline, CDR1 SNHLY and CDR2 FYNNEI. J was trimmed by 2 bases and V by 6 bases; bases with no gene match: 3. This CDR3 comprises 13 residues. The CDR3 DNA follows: TGTGCCAGCAGCTTGACAGGGAACTATGGCTACACCTTC. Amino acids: CASSLTGNYGYTF. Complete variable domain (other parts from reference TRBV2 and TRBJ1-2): EPEVTQTPSHQVTQMGQEVILRCVPISNHLYFYWYRQILGQKVEFLVSFYNNEISEKSEIFDDQFSVERPDGSNFTLKIRSTKLEDSAMYFCASSLTGNYGYTFGSGTRLTVV.

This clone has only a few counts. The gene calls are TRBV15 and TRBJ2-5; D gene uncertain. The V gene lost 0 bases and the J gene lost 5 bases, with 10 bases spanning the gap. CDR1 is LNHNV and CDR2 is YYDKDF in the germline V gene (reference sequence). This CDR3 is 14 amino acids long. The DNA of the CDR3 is TGTGCCACCAGCAGAGAGAAGGGTACGGAGACCCAGTACTTC. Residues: CATSREKGTETQYF.

The CDR3, as DNA: TGCGCCAGCAGCCAAGATTATGGTATCGGGATGAGGGATCAAGAGACCCAGTACTTC. Amino acid sequence: CASSQDYGIGMRDQETQYF. The V gene is TRBV4-1, the J gene TRBJ2-5, with D maybe TRBD2 (5 bases). The germline V gene encodes CDR1 MGHRA and CDR2 YSYEKL. Trimming took off 0 bases at V and 2 bases at J, with 22 bases between the two ends. This CDR3 comprises 19 residues.

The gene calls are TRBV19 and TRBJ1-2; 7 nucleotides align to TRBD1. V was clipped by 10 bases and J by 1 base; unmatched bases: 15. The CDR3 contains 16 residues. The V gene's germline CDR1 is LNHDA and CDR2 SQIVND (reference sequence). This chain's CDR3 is CATSTATGIYNYGYTF. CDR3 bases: TGTGCCACCTCCACCGCGACAGGGATTTATAACTATGGCTACACCTTC. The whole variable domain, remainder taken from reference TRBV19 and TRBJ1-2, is DGGITQSPKYLFRKEGQNVTLSCEQNLNHDAMYWYRQDPGQGLRLIYYSQIVNDFQKGDIAEGYSVSREKKESFPLTVTSAQKNPTAFYLCATSTATGIYNYGYTFGSGTRLTVV.